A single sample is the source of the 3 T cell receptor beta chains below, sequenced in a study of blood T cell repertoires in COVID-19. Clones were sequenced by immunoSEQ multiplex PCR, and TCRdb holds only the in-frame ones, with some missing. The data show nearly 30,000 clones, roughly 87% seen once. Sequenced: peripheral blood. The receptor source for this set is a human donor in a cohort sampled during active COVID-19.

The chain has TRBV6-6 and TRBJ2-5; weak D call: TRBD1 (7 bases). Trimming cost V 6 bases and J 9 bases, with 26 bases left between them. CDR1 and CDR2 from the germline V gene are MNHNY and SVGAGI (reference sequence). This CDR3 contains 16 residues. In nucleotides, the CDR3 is TGTGCCAGCAGCCGCGAGGGGGCCCCAGGGGCGGGGTCCCAGTACTTC. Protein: CASSREGAPGAGSQYF.

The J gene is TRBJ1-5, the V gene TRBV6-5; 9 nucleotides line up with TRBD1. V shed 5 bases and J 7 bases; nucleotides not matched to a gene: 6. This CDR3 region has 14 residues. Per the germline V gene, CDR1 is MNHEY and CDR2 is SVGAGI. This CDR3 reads CASSPNRGRQPQHF. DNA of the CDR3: TGTGCCAGCAGTCCTAACAGGGGGCGACAGCCCCAGCATTTT.

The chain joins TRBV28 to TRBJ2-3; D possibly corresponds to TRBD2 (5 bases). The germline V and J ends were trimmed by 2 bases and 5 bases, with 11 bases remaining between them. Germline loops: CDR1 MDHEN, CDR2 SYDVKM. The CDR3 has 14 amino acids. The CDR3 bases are TGTGCCAGCAGTTTAACCGGGGTCAAAGATACGCAGTATTTT. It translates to CASSLTGVKDTQYF.